The rows below give T cell receptor beta chains drawn from one sample of a study of cytomegalovirus exposure and HLA in healthy donors. Produced via immunoSEQ multiplex PCR; TCRdb's table is partial and in-frame only. The sample comprises some 130,000 clones, around 80% of which are singletons, and approximately 4.3% rests with the top ten. What was sequenced was PBMCs. Source of these receptors: a young man in good health. Both conserved end residues are part of each CDR3. Only some rows state a clone size, as once, few, many or a class for expanded clones.

j_call v_call clone_size cdr3_aa
TRBJ2-1 TRBV6-4 . CASSLAGGSNEQFF
TRBJ2-5 TRBV7-3 . CASSLRPVETQYF
TRBJ2-7 TRBV10-1 . CASSDLSSGNYEQYF
TRBJ1-1 TRBV9 . CASSVGDKSPEAFF
TRBJ1-5 TRBV30 . CAWSVRGNQPQHF
TRBJ1-1 TRBV27 . CASTRSGTGNTEAFF
TRBJ2-3 TRBV6-6 . CASSYSGGERPDTQYF
TRBJ2-1 TRBV7-6 few CASSPGTSGGAAEFF
TRBJ2-6 TRBV29-1 once CSSARVSSGANVLTF
. TRBV12-5 . CASGMLQGTSYEQYF
TRBJ1-1 TRBV30 . CAWSVQIMNTEAFF
TRBJ2-7 TRBV18 once CASSPLTGQGTYEQYF
TRBJ1-4 TRBV18 . CASSPPAGGSEKLFF
TRBJ2-7 TRBV18 . CASSAETGGSSYEQYF
TRBJ2-2 TRBV27 . CASNPSAGSGTGELFF
TRBJ1-2 TRBV29-1 . CSVVAPPQGGYGYTF
TRBJ1-4 TRBV18 . CASSPISGGEKLFF
TRBJ2-1 TRBV23-1 . CASSQSHWGRREQFF
TRBJ2-7 TRBV7-2 . CASSSTTGGYEQYF
TRBJ1-1 TRBV19 few CASSIVWGQSSEAFF
TRBJ1-5 TRBV7-2 . CASSGWTGANQPQHF